The 9 T cell receptor beta chains presented below share a single source sample, sequenced in a study of cytomegalovirus exposure and HLA in healthy donors. It was with 60 Vbeta and 13 Jbeta primers that the PCR ran. The assay was immunoSEQ multiplex PCR, and TCRdb's table has in-frame clones only and misses some. The sample contains some 200,000 clones, 70% to 80% of which appear only once. The specimen was PBMCs. The receptors originated from a male donor in good health and CMV-seropositive.

The gene calls are TRBV9 and TRBJ2-7; 10 bases are shared with TRBD2. J lost 0 bases, V lost 1 base, and 1 base had no gene match. Germline assignment: CDR1 SGDLS and CDR2 YYNGEE. This CDR3 is built from 15 residues. CDR3 in DNA: TGTGCCAGCAGCGTATCTAGCGGGGGCTCCTACGAGCAGTACTTC. Translation gives CASSVSSGGSYEQYF.

The chain couples TRBV27 to TRBJ1-2; 7 bases agree with TRBD1. The CDR3 has 15 residues. Germline values: CDR1 MNHEY, CDR2 SMNVEV (reference sequence). V shed 5 bases, J shed 4 bases, and the junction held 10 bases outside the gene matches. The CDR3 DNA is TGTGCCAGCAGTAACGGACAGGTTACAGCCTATGGCTACACCTTC. Its translation is CASSNGQVTAYGYTF.

The chain links TRBV27 to TRBJ2-1; possible D gene TRBD2, 6 bases. The CDR3 is 14 residues long. The germline V gene encodes CDR1 MNHEY and CDR2 SMNVEV (reference sequence). This CDR3 is CAAAQAGSYNEQFF. In DNA form, the CDR3 reads TGTGCGGCAGCACAAGCGGGCTCCTACAATGAGCAGTTCTTC.

In nucleotides, the CDR3 is TGTGCCAGCAGTTTCTCGTACTTCGCGAACACCGGGGAGCTGTTTTTT. Its protein is CASSFSYFANTGELFF. The rearrangement links TRBV6-5 to TRBJ2-2; D is unclear. Trimming left V 4 bases short and J 0 bases short, with 12 bases between. Germline loops: CDR1 MNHEY, CDR2 SVGAGI. The CDR3 is 16 amino acids.

The chain combines TRBV15 with TRBJ1-6, with D uncertain. Germline CDR1 reads LNHNV; CDR2 reads YYDKDF (reference sequence). The CDR3 spans 12 residues. V lost 5 bases, J lost 7 bases, and 6 bases lay in between. This CDR3 reads CATSGVNSPLHF. DNA for the CDR3: TGTGCCACCAGCGGAGTAAATTCACCCCTCCACTTT. The full variable domain, rest sourced from reference TRBV15 and TRBJ1-6, is DAMVIQNPRYQVTQFGKPVTLSCSQTLNHNVMYWYQQKSSQAPKLLFHYYDKDFNNEADTPDNFQSRRPNTSFCFLDIRSPGLGDTAMYLCATSGVNSPLHFGNGTRLTVT.

The rearrangement joins TRBV13 to TRBJ1-3; D gene unclear. V was clipped by 8 bases and J by 4 bases, with 6 bases between them. The germline gives CDR1 PRHDT, CDR2 FYEKMQ (reference sequence). CDR3 size: 11 residues. CDR3 DNA sequence: TGTGCCAGCCTCCTAGGAAACACCATATATTTT. Protein product: CASLLGNTIYF.

The CDR3 DNA follows: TGCGCCAGCAGCTTCACAGGCCACTCTGGAAACACCATATATTTT. Protein: CASSFTGHSGNTIYF. The chain combines TRBV5-1 with TRBJ1-3, with D perhaps matching TRBD1 (5 bases). CDR3 length equals 15 residues. V shed 2 bases and J shed 0 bases, with 9 bases lying between them. Germline CDR1 SGHRS, CDR2 YFSETQ.

The chain couples TRBV7-2 to TRBJ1-5; 9 bases are shared with TRBD1. Per the germline V gene, CDR1 is SGHTA and CDR2 is FQGNSA. V lost 5 bases, J lost 3 bases, and 5 bases stayed unmatched. The length of the CDR3 is 15 residues. CDR3 DNA sequence: TGTGCCAGCAGCCGACAGGGGGTGGTCAATCAGCCCCAGCATTTT. Its translation: CASSRQGVVNQPQHF.

This rearrangement joins TRBV2 to TRBJ1-1, with D possibly TRBD1 on 5 matching bases. The CDR3 totals 15 residues. Trimming removed 0 bases at V and 4 bases at J, with 12 bases between. Looked up from germline, CDR1 is SNHLY and CDR2 is FYNNEI. CDR3 sequence: CASSEARGLGTEAFF. The CDR3 bases are TGTGCCAGCAGTGAAGCGCGGGGGTTGGGCACTGAAGCTTTCTTT.